This T cell receptor (beta chain) was recovered during a study of breast tumors, draining lymph nodes, adjacent tissues. Study-level points and caveats: Most tumor T cells seemingly derive from lymph node, then expand in tumor. Tumor TCR diversity was below lymph nodes but above nontumor tissue. Luminal-like breast cancer showed significantly higher tumor–nontumor repertoire similarity than basal-like.

The CDR3 is 15 residues long. Trimming shortened V by 3 bases and J by 8 bases, and 16 bases separated the two germline ends. The lymph nodes were axillary draining lymph nodes from breast cancer patients. Each CDR3 protein gets one entry after TCRdb re-called the multiplex PCR reads with MiXCR. Of about 220,000 distinct CDR3 sequences in the sample, nearly 35% were seen once. The sample holds a few counts of this clonotype. Its antigen is as yet unknown. The gene calls are TRBV12-3 or TRBV12-4 and TRBJ1-4, with a possible D match to TRBD1 (6 bases). This TCR was recovered from a female donor with breast cancer. Some clones in this sample may be carry-over from other donors' samples. The sample taken for sequencing was axillary lymph node tissue. Here the CDR3 reads CASSFRGGAREKLFF. The CDR3 DNA reads TGTGCCAGCAGTTTCCGGGGGGGCGCTAGGGAAAAACTGTTTTTT.